This is a list of T cell receptor beta chains from one sample in a study of OX40 agonist ivuxolimab in advanced cancers. Sequenced by immunoSEQ multiplex PCR; TCRdb stores in-frame clones only, minus some. The table records some 97,000 clones, about 89% of them present only once. The starting material was CD4+ or CD8+ T cells sorted from blood, obtained in a trial of the OX40 agonist ivuxolimab. The receptors stem from an adult with an advanced solid tumor such as melanoma, head and neck, liver or kidney cancer. CDR3s include the opening cysteine and the closing phenylalanine or tryptophan. D genes are given only for firm matches. Clone size is shown for a subset of rows, as once, few, many or a class of expanded clone.

d_gene: NA; j_gene: TRBJ1-5; v_gene: TRBV7-8; len: 19; abundance: NA; CDR3aa: CASSPSVLVQDISRQPQHF; CDR3nt: TGTGCCAGCAGCCCGTCGGTATTGGTTCAAGACATATCTCGTCAGCCCCAGCATTTT
d_gene: TRBD2; j_gene: TRBJ2-1; v_gene: TRBV11-2; len: 14; abundance: NA; CDR3aa: CASSLRGGANEQFF; CDR3nt: TGTGCCAGCAGCTTGCGCGGGGGGGCAAATGAGCAGTTCTTC
d_gene: NA; j_gene: TRBJ2-7; v_gene: TRBV6-1; len: 13; abundance: NA; CDR3aa: CASSEARGYEQYF; CDR3nt: TGTGCCAGCAGTGAAGCACGGGGCTACGAGCAGTACTTC
d_gene: NA; j_gene: TRBJ2-1; v_gene: TRBV2; len: 15; abundance: NA; CDR3aa: CASSATPFSYNEQFF; CDR3nt: TGTGCCAGCAGTGCGACCCCATTTTCCTACAATGAGCAGTTCTTC
d_gene: TRBD1; j_gene: TRBJ2-5; v_gene: TRBV5-1; len: 14; abundance: NA; CDR3aa: CASSLQGVVETQYF; CDR3nt: TGCGCCAGCAGCCTACAGGGGGTTGTCGAGACCCAGTACTTC
d_gene: NA; j_gene: TRBJ1-5; v_gene: TRBV28; len: 16; abundance: NA; CDR3aa: CASTSRIGGFGQPQHF; CDR3nt: TGTGCCAGCACCTCCCGTATAGGGGGGTTTGGTCAGCCCCAGCATTTT
d_gene: NA; j_gene: TRBJ2-7; v_gene: TRBV6-5; len: 14; abundance: few; CDR3aa: CASRPKRDNYEQYF; CDR3nt: TGTGCCAGCAGGCCAAAACGGGACAACTACGAGCAGTACTTC
d_gene: TRBD2; j_gene: TRBJ2-1; v_gene: TRBV2; len: 14; abundance: NA; CDR3aa: CASRGGLADNEQFF; CDR3nt: TGTGCCAGCAGAGGGGGACTAGCGGATAATGAGCAGTTCTTC
d_gene: TRBD2; j_gene: TRBJ2-7; v_gene: TRBV27; len: 16; abundance: NA; CDR3aa: CASSLSLAGVTCEQYF; CDR3nt: TGTGCCAGCAGTTTATCCCTAGCGGGAGTCACCTGCGAGCAGTACTTC
d_gene: TRBD1; j_gene: TRBJ2-5; v_gene: TRBV28; len: 15; abundance: NA; CDR3aa: CASSWGTGKRETQYF; CDR3nt: TGTGCCAGCTCCTGGGGGACAGGGAAGCGGGAGACCCAGTACTTC
d_gene: NA; j_gene: TRBJ1-2; v_gene: TRBV14; len: 16; abundance: NA; CDR3aa: CASSQGGRRGGYGYTF; CDR3nt: TGTGCCAGCAGCCAAGGAGGCCGGCGGGGCGGCTATGGCTACACCTTC
d_gene: NA; j_gene: TRBJ2-1; v_gene: TRBV10-3; len: 13; abundance: NA; CDR3aa: CAISEGREDEQFF; CDR3nt: TGTGCCATCAGTGAGGGCAGGGAGGATGAGCAGTTCTTC
d_gene: TRBD2; j_gene: TRBJ2-7; v_gene: TRBV7-8; len: 14; abundance: NA; CDR3aa: CASSWAGETYEQYF; CDR3nt: TGTGCCAGCAGCTGGGCGGGGGAAACTTACGAGCAGTACTTC
d_gene: TRBD1; j_gene: TRBJ1-6; v_gene: TRBV2; len: 14; abundance: NA; CDR3aa: CASTMGQFNSPLHF; CDR3nt: TGTGCCAGCACCATGGGACAGTTTAATTCACCCCTCCACTTT
d_gene: NA; j_gene: TRBJ1-1; v_gene: TRBV11-2; len: 15; abundance: NA; CDR3aa: CASSPVSGTNTEAFF; CDR3nt: TGTGCCAGCAGCCCGGTATCAGGTACGAACACTGAAGCTTTCTTT
d_gene: NA; j_gene: TRBJ1-1; v_gene: TRBV20-1; len: 11; abundance: NA; CDR3aa: CSATRLTEAFF; CDR3nt: TGCAGTGCTACCAGGCTCACTGAAGCTTTCTTT
d_gene: NA; j_gene: TRBJ2-3; v_gene: TRBV9; len: 16; abundance: NA; CDR3aa: CASSREGLVSTDTQYF; CDR3nt: TGTGCCAGCAGCCGCGAGGGGCTAGTGAGCACAGATACGCAGTATTTT
d_gene: NA; j_gene: TRBJ1-2; v_gene: TRBV10-3; len: 13; abundance: NA; CDR3aa: CAISERREYGYTF; CDR3nt: TGTGCCATCAGTGAACGGAGGGAGTATGGCTACACCTTC
d_gene: NA; j_gene: TRBJ2-7; v_gene: TRBV7-9; len: 15; abundance: NA; CDR3aa: CASSLEFRGQYEQYF; CDR3nt: TGTGCCAGCAGCTTAGAGTTCAGGGGTCAGTACGAGCAGTACTTC
d_gene: TRBD1; j_gene: TRBJ1-5; v_gene: TRBV5-1; len: 14; abundance: NA; CDR3aa: CASSIRQGDQPQHF; CDR3nt: TGCGCCAGCAGCATAAGACAGGGGGACCAGCCCCAGCATTTT
d_gene: TRBD1; j_gene: TRBJ1-1; v_gene: TRBV2; len: 17; abundance: once; CDR3aa: CASSGTGTGDKNTEAFF; CDR3nt: TGTGCCAGCAGTGGGACCGGGACAGGGGATAAGAACACTGAAGCTTTCTTT
d_gene: TRBD2; j_gene: TRBJ2-5; v_gene: TRBV5-1; len: 14; abundance: NA; CDR3aa: CASSSGGAGKTQYF; CDR3nt: TGCGCCAGCAGCTCCGGGGGGGCCGGGAAGACCCAGTACTTC